This T cell receptor beta chain was retrieved from a study of T cell responses to AZD1222 COVID-19 vaccine. Findings of the study overall: White British donors predominated, females outnumbered males, and clonal diversity was possibly underestimated. Recipients of AZD1222 seropositive at baseline numbered only five or six. Every sample of the repertoires postdated the peak T cell response. Unmutated variant regions reportedly attract nearly half of all spike-specific TCRs.

With V trimmed by 6 bases and J by 7 bases, 15 bases remained unmatched. Germline CDR1 SEHNR, CDR2 FQNEAQ (reference sequence). There are 16 residues in the CDR3. Comments on this clone: What it binds is unknown.

Sequencing used immunoSEQ multiplex PCR; TCRdb keeps in-frame clones, though not all of them. This sample carries over 80,000 clones, roughly 90% of them seen once, and the ten largest clones take around 8.4%. V is TRBV7-9 and J is TRBJ1-1; 9 bases agree with TRBD1. The TCR sequence derives from an adult who received the AZD1222 COVID-19 vaccine. The material was peripheral blood, obtained 28 days after the second AZD1222 dose. The CDR3 is CASRSGTGQKRSEAFF. CDR3 DNA sequence: TGTGCCAGCAGGTCTGGGACAGGGCAAAAAAGAAGTGAAGCTTTCTTT.